These T cell receptor beta chains were read from a single sample in a study of T cell responses to AZD1222 COVID-19 vaccine. The repertoire was sequenced with immunoSEQ multiplex PCR; TCRdb's copy has only in-frame clones and lacks some. The sample lists roughly 120,000 clones, roughly 90% occurring once. Sequencing used peripheral blood, obtained on day 0 of AZD1222 vaccination. Receptors were obtained from an adult in good health. Both conserved end residues are part of each CDR3. D genes are given only for firm matches. Clone size is not always given. Where it is, it says once, few, many or a class for expanded clones.

j_gene | abundance | v_gene | d_gene | CDR3aa | CDR3nt
TRBJ2-2 | - | TRBV7-2 | - | CASSLDRDAQQPGELFF | TGTGCCAGCAGCTTAGACCGGGACGCCCAGCAGCCCGGGGAGCTGTTTTTT
TRBJ1-1 | - | TRBV6-5 | - | CASSPTIKNTEAFF | TGTGCCAGCAGCCCGACAATTAAGAACACTGAAGCTTTCTTT
TRBJ1-1 | - | TRBV29-1 | - | CSVVLTEAFF | TGCAGCGTTGTCCTGACTGAAGCTTTCTTT
TRBJ2-2 | - | TRBV2 | - | CASSEALKSGELFF | TGTGCCAGCAGTGAAGCGCTCAAGAGCGGGGAGCTGTTTTTT
TRBJ1-5 | - | TRBV2 | TRBD1 | CASSEQGVGQPQHF | TGTGCCAGCAGTGAGCAGGGGGTTGGTCAGCCCCAGCATTTT
TRBJ2-1 | - | TRBV9 | TRBD1 | CASSALQGAHNEQFF | TGTGCCAGCAGCGCCCTCCAGGGGGCGCATAATGAGCAGTTCTTC
TRBJ1-2 | - | TRBV6-2/TRBV6-3 | - | CASSPPDRHGYTF | TGTGCCAGCAGTCCACCTGACAGGCACGGCTACACCTTC
TRBJ2-7 | - | TRBV5-6 | - | CASSLTTGSYEQYF | TGTGCCAGCAGCTTGACGACAGGCTCCTACGAGCAGTACTTC
TRBJ2-2 | - | TRBV18 | - | CASSPLQSTGELFF | TGTGCCAGCTCACCCTTACAGTCCACCGGGGAGCTGTTTTTT
TRBJ1-1 | - | TRBV7-8 | TRBD1 | CASTLDRVGTEAFF | TGTGCCAGCACCTTAGACAGGGTTGGCACTGAAGCTTTCTTT
TRBJ1-1 | few | TRBV12-3/TRBV12-4 | - | CASSLGGGTEAFF | TGTGCCAGCAGTTTGGGAGGTGGCACTGAAGCTTTCTTT
TRBJ1-1 | - | TRBV29-1 | - | CSVHLNTEAFF | TGCAGCGTTCATCTTAACACTGAAGCTTTCTTT
TRBJ1-2 | - | TRBV4-2 | - | CASSPGRDPNYGYTF | TGTGCCAGCAGCCCAGGCCGTGACCCGAACTATGGCTACACCTTC
TRBJ1-4 | - | TRBV13 | TRBD1 | CASSPGQNEKLFF | TGTGCCAGCAGCCCGGGACAGAATGAAAAACTGTTTTTT
TRBJ2-6 | - | TRBV4-3 | - | CASSQDPPRPGANVLTF | TGCGCCAGCAGCCAGGACCCCCCACGCCCTGGGGCCAACGTCCTGACTTTC
TRBJ1-2 | - | TRBV6-4 | - | CASSDSGAGYGYTF | TGTGCCAGCAGTGACTCGGGGGCAGGGTATGGCTACACCTTC
TRBJ1-1 | - | TRBV19 | TRBD1 | CASSTQGINTEAFF | TGTGCCAGTAGTACACAGGGGATAAACACTGAAGCTTTCTTT
TRBJ2-1 | once | TRBV27 | - | CAGLHLEGHEQFF | TGTGCCGGGCTACATTTAGAGGGGCATGAGCAGTTCTTC
TRBJ2-3 | - | TRBV11-1 | - | CASSLVGGADTQYF | TGTGCCAGCAGCTTAGTCGGCGGTGCAGATACGCAGTATTTT
TRBJ1-5 | - | TRBV19 | TRBD1 | CASSPLDRDNQPQHF | TGTGCCAGTAGTCCCTTGGACAGGGACAATCAGCCCCAGCATTTT
TRBJ2-2 | - | TRBV5-4 | - | CASSSVLGTRELFF | TGTGCCAGCAGCTCCGTACTGGGTACCAGGGAGCTGTTTTTT
TRBJ1-1 | - | TRBV5-1 | - | CASKEVGGMNTEAFF | TGCGCCAGCAAGGAGGTTGGGGGCATGAACACTGAAGCTTTCTTT
TRBJ2-7 | - | TRBV7-2 | TRBD2 | CASTPGTSGGAGYEQYF | TGTGCCAGCACACCCGGGACTAGCGGGGGGGCTGGATACGAGCAGTACTTC
TRBJ2-3 | - | TRBV11-2 | - | CASSLDGIATDTQYF | TGTGCCAGCAGCTTAGATGGCATAGCCACAGATACGCAGTATTTT
TRBJ2-1 | - | TRBV5-5 | TRBD2 | CASSSTSGYNNEQFF | TGTGCCAGCAGCTCGACTAGCGGATATAACAATGAGCAGTTCTTC
TRBJ1-2 | few | TRBV24-1 | - | CATSDWTLPFGYTF | TGTGCCACCAGTGATTGGACACTGCCATTTGGCTACACCTTC